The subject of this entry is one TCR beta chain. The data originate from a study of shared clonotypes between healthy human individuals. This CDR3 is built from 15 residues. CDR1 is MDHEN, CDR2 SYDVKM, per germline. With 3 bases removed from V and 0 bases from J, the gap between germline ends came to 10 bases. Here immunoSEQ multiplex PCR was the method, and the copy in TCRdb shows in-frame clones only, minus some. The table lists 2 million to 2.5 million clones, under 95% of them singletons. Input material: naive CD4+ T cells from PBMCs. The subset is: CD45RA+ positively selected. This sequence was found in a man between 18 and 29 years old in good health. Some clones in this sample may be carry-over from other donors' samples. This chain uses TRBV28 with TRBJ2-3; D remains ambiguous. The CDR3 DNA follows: TGTGCCAGCAGTTTGAGGAGCCTTAGCACAGATACGCAGTATTTT. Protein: CASSLRSLSTDTQYF. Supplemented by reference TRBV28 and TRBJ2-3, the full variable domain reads DVKVTQSSRYLVKRTGEKVFLECVQDMDHENMFWYRQDPGLGLRLIYFSYDVKMKEKGDIPEGYSVSREKKERFSLILESASTNQTSMYLCASSLRSLSTDTQYFGPGTRLTVL.